The 32 T cell receptor beta chains reported below all come from one sample, sequenced in a study of cytomegalovirus exposure and HLA in healthy donors. The PCR ran on 60 Vbeta and 13 Jbeta primers. The method was immunoSEQ multiplex PCR; TCRdb's version includes in-frame clones alone and lacks a portion of them. The repertoire holds approximately 99,000 clones, with about four fifths as singletons. Sample: PBMCs. The receptors were sampled from a man aged 40-50 years in good health and CMV-seropositive.

This chain uses TRBV5-1 with TRBJ2-5, with unresolved D. CDR1 and CDR2 (germline): SGHRS, YFSETQ. Trimming removed 0 bases from V and 4 bases from J, with 13 bases in between. CDR3 length: 15 residues. The CDR3 spells CASSLGPQVGETQYF. Written as DNA, the CDR3 is TGCGCCAGCAGCTTGGGCCCCCAAGTCGGAGAGACCCAGTACTTC.

This chain links TRBV6-6 with TRBJ1-2; 8 bases align to TRBD1. This CDR3 is 14 amino acids long. V lost 3 bases, J lost 5 bases, and 5 bases stayed unmatched. Germline V gene data show CDR1 as MNHNY and CDR2 as SVGAGI (reference sequence). CDR3 in DNA: TGTGCCAGCAGTTATCCCGACAGGGGTTATGGCTACACCTTC. Translating gives CASSYPDRGYGYTF.

In its sample, this clone was seen once. For the CDR3, the DNA is TGCAGCGCCGTGTGGAGGGGGCTTACCGGGGAGCTGTTTTTT. This encodes CSAVWRGLTGELFF. V is TRBV29-1 and J is TRBJ2-2; maybe TRBD1 (7 bases). V lost 7 bases, J lost 5 bases, and 17 bases lay in between. The germline V gene encodes CDR1 SQVTM and CDR2 ANQGSEA. The CDR3 length is 14 residues.

The chain uses TRBV18 and TRBJ2-2; 7 nucleotides match TRBD1. The CDR3 spans 14 residues. Germline V gene data show CDR1 as KGHSH and CDR2 as LQKENI. V was pared by 8 bases and J by 1 base, with 4 bases of the junction left unmatched. The CDR3 DNA reads TGTGCCAGCGGGGACAGTCTGAACACCGGGGAGCTGTTTTTT. Translated: CASGDSLNTGELFF.

This clone is termed medium-sized. This chain connects TRBV2 to TRBJ2-5; TRBD1 matches at 9 bases. The CDR3 length is 12 residues. Germline CDR1 and CDR2: SNHLY and FYNNEI. V trimming: 7 bases; J trimming: 5 bases; junction bases outside the gene matches: 2. The CDR3, as DNA: TGTGCCAGCACCGGGACAGGGGAGACCCAGTACTTC. This translates into CASTGTGETQYF.

The CDR3 DNA reads TGTGCCAGCAGTTATCCAGGGGACTATGGCTACACCTTC. It specifies CASSYPGDYGYTF. This sequence joins TRBV6-5 and TRBJ1-2; a weak D match, TRBD1 (6 bases). The CDR3 consists of 13 residues. Germline V lookup: CDR1 MNHEY, CDR2 SVGAGI. V lost 3 bases, J lost 3 bases, and 8 bases lay in between.

The rearrangement joins TRBV7-9 to TRBJ1-1; tentatively, D is TRBD1 (5 bases). The CDR3 is 13 amino acids. The germline gives CDR1 SEHNR, CDR2 FQNEAQ (reference sequence). The V and J ends lost 7 bases and 8 bases respectively, with 17 bases between them. DNA of the CDR3: TGTGCCAGCACCACGTGGGAGGGGATCGAAGCTTTCTTT. Its protein product is CASTTWEGIEAFF.

This chain links TRBV30 with TRBJ1-2; D ambiguous. Germline CDR1 is GTSNPN and CDR2 is SVGIG (reference sequence). Trimming left V 0 bases short and J 0 bases short, with 5 bases between. This CDR3 is built from 13 residues. The CDR3 sequence: CAWSVQSNYGYTF. CDR3 in DNA: TGTGCCTGGAGTGTACAATCTAACTATGGCTACACCTTC.

The V and J genes are TRBV6-5 and TRBJ2-3, with D unresolved. The CDR3 consists of 11 residues. V was clipped by 4 bases and J by 4 bases, with 3 bases between them. Germline CDR1 is MNHEY and CDR2 is SVGAGI. The DNA for the CDR3 is TGTGCCAGCAGTTCCTCAGATACGCAGTATTTT. Translation gives CASSSSDTQYF.

This chain uses TRBV13 with TRBJ2-1, with 10 nucleotides matching TRBD2. V was clipped by 2 bases and J by 0 bases; unmatched bases: 13. The germline CDR1 and CDR2 sequences are PRHDT and FYEKMQ (reference sequence). The CDR3 consists of 20 residues. The chain's CDR3 is CASSLNEGTSATSSYNEQFF. For the CDR3, the DNA is TGTGCCAGCAGCTTAAATGAAGGGACTAGCGCGACGAGCTCCTACAATGAGCAGTTCTTC.

The J gene is TRBJ2-3, the V gene TRBV11-2; the D is unclear. CDR1 is SGHAT, CDR2 FQNNGV, per germline. The CDR3 length is 12 residues. Trimming removed 4 bases from V and 4 bases from J, with 6 bases in between. CDR3 loop: CASSSVADTQYF. DNA for the CDR3: TGTGCCAGCAGCTCGGTTGCAGATACGCAGTATTTT.

V usage is TRBV5-1 and J usage is TRBJ2-1; the match to TRBD1 covers 12 bases. The length of the CDR3 is 15 residues. The V gene's germline CDR1 is SGHRS and CDR2 YFSETQ. Unmatched junction bases numbered 5, after V lost 1 base and J lost 9 bases. CDR3 sequence: CASSLQGQGASEQFF. As DNA, the CDR3 is TGCGCCAGCAGCTTGCAGGGACAGGGGGCGAGTGAGCAGTTCTTC.

V is TRBV5-5 and J is TRBJ1-5; 7 bases map to TRBD1. The germline V gene has CDR1 SGHKS and CDR2 YYEKEE (reference sequence). V gave up 4 bases and J gave up 9 bases; unmatched junction bases: 7. This CDR3 has 13 residues. The CDR3 DNA sequence: TGTGCCAGCAGCGGACAGGCCCGAGGGCCCCAGCATTTT. It is translated as CASSGQARGPQHF.

The rearrangement joins TRBV28 to TRBJ2-7, with a weak D call TRBD1 (5 bases). V gave up 8 bases and J gave up 0 bases, with 11 bases separating them. The germline V gene has CDR1 MDHEN and CDR2 SYDVKM. This CDR3 has 13 residues. The DNA for the CDR3 is TGTGCCAGCGAGGACATATCCTCCTACGAGCAGTACTTC. Its protein product is CASEDISSYEQYF. The full variable domain, its missing parts supplied by reference TRBV28 and TRBJ2-7, is DVKVTQSSRYLVKRTGEKVFLECVQDMDHENMFWYRQDPGLGLRLIYFSYDVKMKEKGDIPEGYSVSREKKERFSLILESASTNQTSMYLCASEDISSYEQYFGPGTRLTVT.

Remarks on this clone: One end of the junction does not line up with germline, which may come from a read error. This rearrangement joins TRBV5-1 to TRBJ1-1, with 12 bases lining up with TRBD1. There are 17 residues in the CDR3. The germline V gene has CDR1 SGHRS and CDR2 YFSETQ. The CDR3 DNA is TGCGCCAGCAGCGACGATCAAACAAATCCGGGACAGGGGGCCCCCGCCTTT. Its protein is CASSDDQTNPGQGAPAF.

The V and J genes are TRBV27 and TRBJ1-5, with D uncertain. The germline CDR1 and CDR2 sequences are MNHEY and SMNVEV (reference sequence). The CDR3 covers 13 residues. V was clipped by 6 bases and J by 2 bases, with 8 bases between them. DNA of the CDR3: TGTGCCAGCAGCTTTCTTGGCAATCAGCCCCAGCATTTT. As protein: CASSFLGNQPQHF.

CDR3 DNA: TGTGCCAGCAGTTATTCACAGGATTCACCCCTCCACTTT. This gives the protein CASSYSQDSPLHF. The chain carries TRBV6-5 and TRBJ1-6; TRBD1 might be the D (5 bases). V shed 3 bases and J shed 8 bases, with 8 bases lying between them. In germline, CDR1 is MNHEY, CDR2 SVGAGI. The length of the CDR3 is 13 residues.

The chain has TRBV28 and TRBJ2-3; the D is unclear. The CDR3 spans 12 residues. Trimming removed 5 bases at V and 5 bases at J, with 8 bases between. From germline, CDR1 is MDHEN and CDR2 SYDVKM. The CDR3 sequence is CASSTYVDTQYF. The CDR3 nucleotides are TGTGCCAGCAGTACATACGTAGATACGCAGTATTTT.

The chain's CDR3 is CAITDTGELFF. The CDR3 DNA is TGTGCCATCACAGACACCGGGGAGCTGTTTTTT. The chain links TRBV2 to TRBJ2-2; D is unresolved. V was clipped by 10 bases and J by 3 bases, with 6 bases between them. This CDR3 region has 11 residues. Germline lookup yields CDR1 SNHLY and CDR2 FYNNEI.

The chain links TRBV6-1 to TRBJ2-5; 8 bases align to TRBD2. The J segment lost 7 bases and the V segment lost 4 bases, leaving 5 bases of the junction unmatched. The CDR3 extends over 13 amino acids. CDR1 MNHNS and CDR2 SASEGT come from the germline V gene. In nucleotides, the CDR3 is TGTGCCAGCAGTGTTAGCGGGGCCCCGACCCAGTACTTC. It encodes CASSVSGAPTQYF.

The chain joins TRBV5-6 to TRBJ2-7, with D tentatively TRBD1 (5 bases). This CDR3 spans 12 amino acids. Trimming stripped 6 bases from V and 0 bases from J, with 7 bases between. From germline, CDR1 is SGHDT and CDR2 YYEEEE. The CDR3 protein is CASTRGSYEQYF. CDR3 DNA: TGTGCCAGCACTAGGGGCTCCTACGAGCAGTACTTC.

V usage is TRBV28 and J usage is TRBJ2-1; tentative D call: TRBD1 (6 bases). V lost 6 bases to trimming and J lost 9 bases, with 21 bases between them. This CDR3 region has 15 residues. Germline CDR1 reads MDHEN; CDR2 reads SYDVKM. The CDR3 region has the DNA TGTGCCAGCAGCCTCCGAGAGGTGGGGGCGTTTGAGCAGTTCTTC. Amino acids: CASSLREVGAFEQFF.

The rearrangement uses TRBV7-9 and TRBJ1-2; 9 bases match TRBD1. J gave up 8 bases and V 4 bases, and 20 bases lay outside the gene matches. This CDR3 contains 18 residues. In germline, CDR1 is SEHNR, CDR2 FQNEAQ (reference sequence). The CDR3 sequence: CASSSSMDPRDRVYGYTF. The CDR3 DNA reads as TGTGCCAGCAGCTCGAGCATGGATCCCCGGGACAGGGTTTACGGCTACACCTTC.

This clone was observed once. CDR3 nucleotide sequence: TGTGCCAGCAGACTGACAGGAGCCACAACTAATGAAAAACTGTTTTTT. Amino acids: CASRLTGATTNEKLFF. V gene TRBV2 combines with J gene TRBJ1-4; TRBD1 might be the D (6 bases). Between the trimmed V and J ends, which lost 6 bases and 0 bases, there was a span of 14 bases. CDR1 is SNHLY, CDR2 FYNNEI, per germline. The CDR3 runs 16 residues.

This clone was counted a single time. The CDR3 DNA is TGCGCCAGCAGCCAAGCGGCCTCCAGGAATTCTTTCTTT. Translating gives CASSQAASRNSFF. This chain joins TRBV4-1 and TRBJ1-1; D is uncertain. The germline V gene has CDR1 MGHRA and CDR2 YSYEKL. Trimming removed 1 base at V and 12 bases at J, with 15 bases between. The CDR3 sequence is 13 residues long.

Written as DNA, the CDR3 is TGTGCCAGCAGCACCCGGGGACAGGCTATGGGTGAAGCTTTCTTT. It specifies CASSTRGQAMGEAFF. The V gene is TRBV7-9, the J gene TRBJ1-1; 8 nucleotides match TRBD1. Germline CDR1 and CDR2: SEHNR and FQNEAQ (reference sequence). The V gene end was trimmed by 5 bases and the J gene end by 7 bases; junction bases not matched to a gene: 12. This CDR3 is built from 15 residues.

The genes are TRBV6-5 and TRBJ2-7; D gene ambiguous. The CDR3 covers 13 residues. Between the trimmed V and J ends, which lost 3 bases and 2 bases, there was a span of 8 bases. Germline V gene lookup returns CDR1 MNHEY and CDR2 SVGAGI. In nucleotides, the CDR3 is TGTGCCAGCAGTTATCAGGCCGCCTACGAGCAGTACTTC. This encodes CASSYQAAYEQYF.

The chain recombines TRBV27 with TRBJ2-7; 9 nucleotides align to TRBD2. Germline assignment: CDR1 MNHEY and CDR2 SMNVEV (reference sequence). After removal of 5 bases from V and 6 bases from J, the junction contained 11 bases not matched to a gene. The CDR3 contains 15 residues. CDR3 DNA: TGTGCCAGCAGTCCCTCCGGGACTAGCTCTGTCGAGCAGTACTTC. Residues: CASSPSGTSSVEQYF.

CDR3 loop: CATRLAGSTDTQYF. The CDR3 bases are TGTGCCACACGACTAGCGGGAAGCACAGATACGCAGTATTTT. The J gene is TRBJ2-3, the V gene TRBV2, with 11 bases lining up with TRBD2. V lost 10 bases and J lost 0; bases outside the gene matches: 3. The CDR3 is made up of 14 amino acids. Germline CDR1 is SNHLY and CDR2 is FYNNEI.

This clone was recorded a few times. CDR3 sequence: CASSIGSRGSYNEQFF. The CDR3 coding sequence is TGTGCCAGTAGTATCGGTTCCCGGGGTTCCTACAATGAGCAGTTCTTC. V and J are TRBV19 and TRBJ2-1; the D gene is possibly TRBD2 (5 bases). CDR1 and CDR2 from the germline V gene are LNHDA and SQIVND (reference sequence). V was clipped by 3 bases and J by 1 base, with 13 bases between them. CDR3 length: 16 amino acids. The full variable domain, with the rest looked up from reference TRBV19 and TRBJ2-1, is DGGITQSPKYLFRKEGQNVTLSCEQNLNHDAMYWYRQDPGQGLRLIYYSQIVNDFQKGDIAEGYSVSREKKESFPLTVTSAQKNPTAFYLCASSIGSRGSYNEQFFGPGTRLTVL.

This clone was detected a few times. The J gene is TRBJ1-2, the V gene TRBV6-1; D uncertain. The V gene's germline CDR1 is MNHNS and CDR2 SASEGT. V lost 3 bases to trimming and J lost 3 bases, with 8 bases between them. The CDR3 sequence is 13 residues long. CDR3 sequence (DNA): TGTGCCAGCAGTGAGGCAGGCCACTATGGCTACACCTTC. Protein sequence: CASSEAGHYGYTF.

This clone was detected a few times. V and J are TRBV5-1 and TRBJ1-4; D not certain. In germline, CDR1 is SGHRS, CDR2 YFSETQ. V lost 3 bases to trimming and J lost 3 bases, with 9 bases between them. The CDR3 is 14 residues long. The CDR3 loop is CASSSSGANEKLFF. CDR3 sequence (DNA): TGCGCCAGCAGCTCCAGTGGAGCTAATGAAAAACTGTTTTTT.